Given below is one T cell receptor beta chain in context. Its target is not known. The sample is drawn from a study of CD8+ T cells in alopecia areata. Study conclusions and caveats: Affected scalp, especially in alopecia totalis/universalis, had a higher clonality than normal scalp did. The study found TCR sharing across patients less clear than in mice, possibly for HLA reasons.

Trimming stripped 11 bases from V and 5 bases from J, with 14 bases between. CDR3 length equals 12 residues. Germline CDR1 and CDR2: MNHNY and SVGAGI (reference sequence). cDNA reverse transcribed from extracted RNA served as the sequencing template. TCRdb's copy holds only in-frame clones and misses some; the assay was immunoSEQ multiplex PCR. Counted here are 110,000 or so clones, 55% to 65% occurring once; the ten biggest clones make up around 2.8%. Sorted populations comprised CD4+ and CD8+ T cells obtained from PBMCs. The gene calls are TRBV6-6 and TRBJ2-3; possibly TRBD1 or TRBD2 for D (5 bases each). Sequencing was done on a sample of CD4+ T cells sorted from blood. The source is a human donor in good health. The CDR3 spells CAQLIGGDTQYF. Here the CDR3 DNA reads TGTGCCCAATTAATTGGGGGAGATACGCAGTATTTT.